This entry is about one TCR beta chain. This sample stems from a study of T cell clones after liver transplantation. Across the study: Draws occurred before transplant, before withdrawal, and after complete or failed withdrawal.

Sequencing was performed with immunoSEQ multiplex PCR; in TCRdb, only in-frame clones are kept and a portion is missing. The data hold 50,000 to 70,000 clones, with less than 85% observed a single time. CDR1 and CDR2 from the germline V gene are SEHNR and FQNEAQ (reference sequence). V was shortened by 3 bases and J by 5 bases, with 5 bases between the two germline ends. The CDR3 loop spans 13 amino acids. Unstimulated PBMCs were sorted into CD3+CD4+ and CD3+CD8+ populations. The source material was CD4+ T cells from blood, sampled at the approximately 16-month timepoint. This receptor was taken from a human patient who received a liver transplant. Some T cells may be the graft donor's. The V and J genes are TRBV7-9 and TRBJ1-6; no clear D gene. For the CDR3, the DNA is TGTGCCAGCAGCTTCGGGGATAATTCACCCCTCCACTTT. It specifies CASSFGDNSPLHF.